Listed below are T cell receptor beta chains from one sample, sequenced in a study of Graves' ophthalmopathy and Graves' hyperthyroidism. TCRdb passed the multiplex PCR reads through MiXCR, listing each CDR3 protein once. The table shows 150,000 to 200,000 distinct CDR3 sequences, with around two fifths occurring only once. The sample was peripheral blood. The receptors were gathered from a man younger than 45 with Graves' ophthalmopathy. The CDR3 runs from the conserved cysteine through the conserved F or W. Fields, in order: D gene, J gene, clone size, V gene, CDR3 protein, CDR3 DNA. The D gene is left open where the match is weak. The listing skips clone size in some rows; elsewhere it reads once, few, many or a size class.

d_call: NA; j_call: TRBJ1-1; clone_size: many; v_call: TRBV5-5; cdr3_aa: CASSWVLNGAFF; cdr3_nt: TGTGCCAGCAGCTGGGTCCTCAACGGGGCTTTCTTT
d_call: NA; j_call: TRBJ2-6; clone_size: NA; v_call: TRBV7-8; cdr3_aa: CASSLVVGANVLTF; cdr3_nt: TGTGCCAGCAGCTTAGTTGTGGGGGCCAACGTCCTGACTTTC
d_call: TRBD2; j_call: TRBJ2-7; clone_size: NA; v_call: TRBV7-9; cdr3_aa: CASSLLAGGSYEQYF; cdr3_nt: TGTGCCAGCAGCCTGCTAGCGGGAGGATCCTACGAGCAGTACTTC
d_call: NA; j_call: TRBJ1-1; clone_size: many; v_call: TRBV20-1; cdr3_aa: CSARVAGGVDLNTEAFF; cdr3_nt: TGCAGTGCTAGGGTGGCCGGGGGCGTAGATCTGAACACTGAAGCTTTCTTT
d_call: TRBD1; j_call: TRBJ1-1; clone_size: many; v_call: TRBV27; cdr3_aa: CASSLQDRKNTEAFF; cdr3_nt: TGTGCCAGCAGTTTACAGGACAGGAAGAACACTGAAGCTTTCTTT
d_call: NA; j_call: TRBJ2-2; clone_size: many; v_call: TRBV11-3; cdr3_aa: CASSSRLGAGELFF; cdr3_nt: TGTGCCAGCAGCTCTCGATTGGGGGCCGGGGAGCTGTTTTTT
d_call: NA; j_call: TRBJ2-5; clone_size: NA; v_call: TRBV28; cdr3_aa: CASSWGRKETQYF; cdr3_nt: TGTGCCAGCAGTTGGGGTCGGAAAGAGACCCAGTACTTC
d_call: NA; j_call: TRBJ1-2; clone_size: NA; v_call: TRBV28; cdr3_aa: CASSLWDDYYTF; cdr3_nt: TGTGCCAGCAGTTTATGGGACGACTACTACACCTTC
d_call: NA; j_call: TRBJ2-7; clone_size: many; v_call: TRBV28; cdr3_aa: CASMVGQSYEQYF; cdr3_nt: TGTGCCAGCATGGTAGGGCAGTCCTACGAGCAGTACTTC
d_call: NA; j_call: TRBJ1-1; clone_size: many; v_call: TRBV6-1; cdr3_aa: CASSELGLNTEAFF; cdr3_nt: TGTGCCAGCAGTGAACTGGGGTTGAACACTGAAGCTTTCTTT
d_call: TRBD1; j_call: TRBJ2-2; clone_size: NA; v_call: TRBV6-7; cdr3_aa: CDSGTENTGELFF; cdr3_nt: TGTGATTCCGGGACAGAGAACACCGGGGAGCTGTTTTTT
d_call: NA; j_call: TRBJ2-7; clone_size: many; v_call: TRBV6-1; cdr3_aa: CASSEGRANLYEQYF; cdr3_nt: TGTGCCAGCAGTGAAGGGAGAGCGAATTTATACGAGCAGTACTTC
d_call: TRBD1; j_call: TRBJ1-2; clone_size: NA; v_call: TRBV12-3/TRBV12-4; cdr3_aa: CASSFGDRLGHGYTF; cdr3_nt: TGTGCCAGCAGTTTTGGGGACAGGTTAGGCCATGGCTACACCTTC
d_call: TRBD1; j_call: TRBJ1-1; clone_size: many; v_call: TRBV3-1; cdr3_aa: CASSRRGTANTEAFF; cdr3_nt: TGTGCCAGCAGCCGACGTGGGACAGCCAACACTGAAGCTTTCTTT
d_call: TRBD2; j_call: TRBJ2-7; clone_size: many; v_call: TRBV6-2/TRBV6-3; cdr3_aa: CASSPPVGGSYEQYF; cdr3_nt: TGTGCCAGCAGTCCCCCCGTTGGCGGGAGCTACGAGCAGTACTTC
d_call: NA; j_call: TRBJ2-7; clone_size: many; v_call: TRBV19; cdr3_aa: CASSSTSEQYF; cdr3_nt: TGTGCCAGTAGTTCTACTAGCGAGCAGTACTTC
d_call: NA; j_call: TRBJ1-1; clone_size: many; v_call: TRBV7-9; cdr3_aa: CASLAGVTEAFF; cdr3_nt: TGTGCCAGCCTCGCGGGTGTCACTGAAGCTTTCTTT
d_call: TRBD2; j_call: TRBJ2-5; clone_size: NA; v_call: TRBV20-1; cdr3_aa: CSARDGALAGGTQETQYF; cdr3_nt: TGCAGTGCTAGAGATGGGGCTTTGGCGGGGGGTACTCAAGAGACCCAGTACTTC
d_call: TRBD1; j_call: TRBJ1-2; clone_size: once; v_call: TRBV27; cdr3_aa: CASSLAGTGAGYGYTF; cdr3_nt: TGTGCCAGCAGTTTGGCCGGGACAGGGGCCGGCTATGGCTACACCTTC